One sample yielded the 4 T cell receptor beta chains listed below, sequenced in a study of CXCR3-negative and CXCR3-positive naive CD8 T cells. Whole-study findings and limits: The study found more hydrophobic TRB CDR3s in CXCR3-positive naive cells than in CXCR3-negative naive cells.

In preparing the TRB cDNA libraries, 5' RACE with UMI labels was used. TCRdb reprocessed the 5' RACE reads and stores each CDR3 protein as one record, lacking DNA. The table for this sample gives some 150,000 distinct CDR3 sequences. Their antigen targets remain unknown. Sequencing was performed on naive CXCR3+ CD8+ T cells from blood. Described subset: CD45RO-CCR7+CD27+CD95- naive CD8+ T cells expressing CXCR3 (TNR3+). The receptors derive from a human donor in good health. Some clones in this sample may be carry-over from other donors' samples.

The chain employs TRBV7-9 and TRBJ2-3. The germline V gene has CDR1 SEHNR and CDR2 FQNEAQ (reference sequence). This CDR3 region has 13 residues. CDR3 loop: CASSFADDDTQYF.

This rearrangement joins TRBV7-8 to TRBJ2-1; the D gene TCRdb calls, TRBD1, cannot be checked with no DNA. Germline-derived CDR1 and CDR2 are SGHVS and FQNEAQ. The CDR3 length is 16 residues. This CDR3 is CASSPSSGYSWNEQFF.

This chain uses TRBV7-9 with TRBJ2-2; as DNA is missing, the TRBD1 call by TCRdb cannot be tested. This CDR3 contains 16 residues. Looked up from germline, CDR1 is SEHNR and CDR2 is FQNEAQ (reference sequence). The CDR3 loop is CASSPLQGSNTGELFF.

This rearrangement joins TRBV27 to TRBJ2-7; TCRdb proposes TRBD2, but this gene call is untestable without DNA. This CDR3 is 16 amino acids long. Germline assignment: CDR1 MNHEY and CDR2 SMNVEV (reference sequence). The CDR3 protein is CASSSKASGAPYEQYF.